The present TCR beta chain was sequenced within a study of control samples from healthy donors and cancer patients. The repertoire was sequenced with immunoSEQ multiplex PCR; TCRdb's copy has only in-frame clones and lacks some. Of roughly 88,000 clones in the sample, approximately 90% were seen once. This CDR3 region has 13 residues. V lost 4 bases, J lost 0 bases, and 7 bases lay in between. Germline V CDR1 and CDR2: LGHDT, YNNKEL (reference sequence). The receptor comes from a woman aged 30 to 39 in good health. The sequenced material came from blood. The chain is built from TRBV3-1 (or the pseudogene TRBV3-2) and TRBJ2-7; D is undetermined. Here the CDR3 reads CASSLIPSYEQYF. The CDR3, as DNA: TGTGCCAGCAGCCTAATTCCCTCCTACGAGCAGTACTTC.